The entry that follows covers one T cell receptor (beta chain) sequence. These data are taken from a study of blood T cell repertoires in COVID-19. TCRdb's table, derived via immunoSEQ multiplex PCR, lists solely in-frame clones and lacks some. The data contain 250,000 to 300,000 clones, approximately 86% of them seen just once; the ten biggest clones take up under 15%. The germline gives CDR1 SGHTS, CDR2 YDEGEE. The CDR3 totals 16 residues. V shed 5 bases and J shed 5 bases, with 22 bases lying between them. Sequencing was carried out using peripheral blood. The chain is built from TRBV5-8 and TRBJ1-1; possible D gene TRBD1, 6 bases. The TCR sequence derives from a woman in her seventies with COVID-19, enrolled during active disease. The CDR3, as DNA: TGTGCCAGCAGGCACATGAGGGGGGGAAGGGGGACTGAAGCTTTCTTT. Translation: CASRHMRGGRGTEAFF. Full variable domain (missing parts from reference TRBV5-8 and TRBJ1-1): EAGVTQSPTHLIKTRGQQATLRCSPISGHTSVYWYQQALGLGLQFLLWYDEGEERNRGNFPPRFSGRQFPNYSSELNVNALELEDSALYLCASRHMRGGRGTEAFFGQGTRLTVV.